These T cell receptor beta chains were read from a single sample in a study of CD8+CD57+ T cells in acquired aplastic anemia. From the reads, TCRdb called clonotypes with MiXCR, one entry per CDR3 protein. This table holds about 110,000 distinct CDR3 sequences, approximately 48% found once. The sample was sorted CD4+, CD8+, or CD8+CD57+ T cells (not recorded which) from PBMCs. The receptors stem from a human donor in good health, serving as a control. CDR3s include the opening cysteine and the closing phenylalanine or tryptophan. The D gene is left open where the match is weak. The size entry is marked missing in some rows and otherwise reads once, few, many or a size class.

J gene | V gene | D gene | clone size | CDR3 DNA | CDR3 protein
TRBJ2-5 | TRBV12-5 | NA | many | TGTGCTAGTGGTTTGGGTCAGGAAGAAGAGACCCAGTACTTC | CASGLGQEEETQYF
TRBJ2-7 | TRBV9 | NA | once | TGTGCCAGCAGGGAAGAGCAGTACTTC | CASREEQYF
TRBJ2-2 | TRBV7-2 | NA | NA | TGTGCCAGCAGCTTAAACGGCTTCGGGGCGAACACCGGGGAGCTGTTTTTT | CASSLNGFGANTGELFF
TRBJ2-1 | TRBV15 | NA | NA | TGTGCCACCAGCAGAGATGTGTACAGGGCCTACAATGAGCAGTTCTTC | CATSRDVYRAYNEQFF
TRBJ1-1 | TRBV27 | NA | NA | TGTGCCAGCAGTCACAGACAGGAGGCTGAAGCTTTCTTT | CASSHRQEAEAFF
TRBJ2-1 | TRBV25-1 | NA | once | TGTGCCAGCAGTGGGGGGGCAGGGGGATACAATGAGCAGTTCTTC | CASSGGAGGYNEQFF
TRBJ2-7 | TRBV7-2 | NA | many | TGTGCCAGCAGCTTCGACAGAGCCTACGAGCAGTACTTC | CASSFDRAYEQYF
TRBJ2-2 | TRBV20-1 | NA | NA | TGCAGTGCTAAAGGTCATCCGGGCTCCGGGGAGCTGTTTTTT | CSAKGHPGSGELFF
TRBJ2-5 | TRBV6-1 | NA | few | TGTGCCAGCAAACCGCCCTGGGACCAAGAGACCCAGTACTTC | CASKPPWDQETQYF
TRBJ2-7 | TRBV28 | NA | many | TGTGCCAGCAGTTTTACCAGGGAGAAGATCTTC | CASSFTREKIF
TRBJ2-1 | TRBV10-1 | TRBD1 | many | TGCGCCAGCAGTGAGTCAGATCAGGGGGTGGGCTCCCACTCCTACAATGAGCAGTTCTTC | CASSESDQGVGSHSYNEQFF
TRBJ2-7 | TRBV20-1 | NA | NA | TGCAGTGCTAGTGTCCGGGGGTGGAACCCCCCTTACGAGCAGTACTTC | CSASVRGWNPPYEQYF
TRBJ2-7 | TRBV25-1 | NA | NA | NA | CACSARVGTGGEQYF
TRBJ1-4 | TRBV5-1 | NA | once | TGCGCCAGCTCGAGGGGGGGAGGTGAAAAACTGTTTTTT | CASSRGGGEKLFF
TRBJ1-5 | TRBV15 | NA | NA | TGTGCCACCAGCCGAACAGGGCGCAATCAGCCCCAGCATTTT | CATSRTGRNQPQHF
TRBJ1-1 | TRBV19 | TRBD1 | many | TGTGCCGGTAGTCTCCGACAGGGGAGTGATGAAGCTTTCTTT | CAGSLRQGSDEAFF
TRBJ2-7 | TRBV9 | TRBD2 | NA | TGTGCCAGCAGCGTAGTAGCGGGGGCCTACGAGCAGTACTTC | CASSVVAGAYEQYF
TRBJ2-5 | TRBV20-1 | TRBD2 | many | TGCAGTGCTAGGGGGGGGGTACAAGAGACCCAGTACTTC | CSARGGVQETQYF
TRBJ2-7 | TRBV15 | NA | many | TGTGCCACCAGCGCCCGGACAGGGTCCGCGGGGGACGAGCAGTACTTC | CATSARTGSAGDEQYF
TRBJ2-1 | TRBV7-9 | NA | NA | TGTGCCAGCAGCTCTCGAGCGTACAATGAGCAGTTCTTC | CASSSRAYNEQFF
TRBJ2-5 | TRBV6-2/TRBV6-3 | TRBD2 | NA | TGTGCCAGCAGTTACTCGAGTACCGGACTAGCGGGGGTAGAGACCCAGTACTTC | CASSYSSTGLAGVETQYF
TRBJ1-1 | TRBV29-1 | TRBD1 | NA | TGCAGCGGGGCAGGGGGTGAAGCTTTCTTC | CSGAGGEAFF
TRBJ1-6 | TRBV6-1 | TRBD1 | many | TGTGCCAGCAGCCGGGGACAGGGGAGTCAATCACCCCTCCACTTT | CASSRGQGSQSPLHF
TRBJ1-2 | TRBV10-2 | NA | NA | TGCGCCAGCAGTGAGATAGGGTATACTAACTATGGCTACACCTTC | CASSEIGYTNYGYTF
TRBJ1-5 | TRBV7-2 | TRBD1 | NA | TGTGCCAGCAACCAGGGGGCGCGTCAGCCCCAGCATTTT | CASNQGARQPQHF
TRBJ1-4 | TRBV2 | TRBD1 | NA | TGTGCCAGCCAGCAGGGGACAGGTCCTAATGAAAAACTGTTTTTT | CASQQGTGPNEKLFF
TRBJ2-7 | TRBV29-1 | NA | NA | TGCAGCGTTGCTATTACCTACGAGCAGTACTTC | CSVAITYEQYF
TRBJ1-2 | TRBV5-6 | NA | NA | TGTGCCAGCAGCTTACAAGAACGAGGCTACACCTTC | CASSLQERGYTF
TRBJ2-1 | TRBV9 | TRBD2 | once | TGTGCCAGCAGCGTAGGCGGGGGGGCGAGCAATGAGCAGTTCTTC | CASSVGGGASNEQFF
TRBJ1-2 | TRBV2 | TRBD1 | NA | TGTGCCAGAAGCGGACAGGGCTCTAACTATGGCTACGCCTTC | CARSGQGSNYGYAF
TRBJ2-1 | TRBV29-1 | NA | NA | TGCAGCGTTGGCCCGTACAATGAGCAGTTCTTC | CSVGPYNEQFF
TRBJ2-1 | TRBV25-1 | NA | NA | TGTGCCAGCAGGGGGGCCGATGAGCAGTTCTTC | CASRGADEQFF